The rows below give T cell receptor beta chains drawn from one sample of a study of cytomegalovirus exposure and HLA in healthy donors. Method: immunoSEQ multiplex PCR; TCRdb's copy keeps in-frame clones and lacks some. Among approximately 200,000 clones listed, around 79% were seen once. Sequenced sample: PBMCs. The source of these receptors is a woman aged 30 to 39 in good health and CMV-seropositive. Both conserved end residues are part of each CDR3. The D gene is left open where the match is weak. Not every row has a clone size; where given, it reads once, few, many or a size class.

TRBJ1-5 - - TRBV7-8 CASSIVEVRGGGNQPQHF TGTGCCAGCAGCATAGTAGAGGTTCGAGGGGGAGGCAATCAGCCCCAGCATTTT
TRBJ2-3 TRBD2 - TRBV9 CASSRVAGGKSTDTQYF TGTGCCAGCAGCAGGGTAGCGGGGGGCAAGAGCACAGATACGCAGTATTTT
TRBJ1-1 - - TRBV18 CASSLRTGMNTEAFF TGTGCCAGCTCACTCCGGACGGGGATGAACACTGAAGCTTTCTTT
TRBJ1-2 TRBD1 - TRBV6-6 CASSSGTGAGYTF TGTGCCAGCAGTTCGGGGACAGGGGCTGGCTACACCTTC
TRBJ2-1 - - TRBV6-5 CATRSVGGSYNEQFF TGTGCCACCAGGTCCGTCGGGGGCTCCTACAATGAGCAGTTCTTC
TRBJ2-4 - - TRBV11-2 CASSLGAGDGSKNIQYF TGTGCCAGCAGCTTAGGGGCCGGGGATGGGTCCAAAAACATTCAGTACTTC
TRBJ1-1 TRBD1 - TRBV6-6 CASSYTRTGGAFF TGTGCCAGCAGTTACACTAGGACAGGGGGGGCTTTCTTT
TRBJ1-1 - - TRBV2 CASRTNSGGAFF TGTGCCAGCAGAACCAACTCCGGGGGGGCTTTCTTT
TRBJ1-1 - - TRBV2 CASSEALTGLVENTEAFF TGTGCCAGCAGTGAAGCGCTTACGGGGTTGGTAGAGAACACTGAAGCTTTCTTT
TRBJ2-7 TRBD1 - TRBV5-1 CASSSGQGSYEQYF TGCGCCAGCAGCTCCGGACAGGGTTCCTACGAGCAGTACTTC
TRBJ1-1 TRBD1 - TRBV6-5 CASRTLDRYTEAFF TGTGCCAGCAGAACCCTGGACAGGTACACTGAAGCTTTCTTT
TRBJ2-7 - once TRBV27 CASSGPTTYEQYF TGTGCCAGCAGTGGGCCCACAACCTACGAGCAGTACTTC
TRBJ1-4 - - TRBV5-1 CASKQGATNEKLFF TGCGCCAGCAAACAGGGAGCAACTAATGAAAAACTGTTTTTT
TRBJ2-1 TRBD2 - TRBV18 CASSSGLAGGPSYNEQFF TGTGCCAGCTCATCCGGACTAGCGGGGGGCCCCTCCTACAATGAGCAGTTCTTC
TRBJ2-1 - few TRBV2 CASSVQYTEQFF TGTGCCAGCAGTGTCCAGTATACCGAGCAGTTCTTC
TRBJ1-2 - - TRBV18 CASSLNEPSGYTF TGTGCCAGCTCACTGAATGAGCCGAGTGGCTACACCTTC
TRBJ1-2 TRBD1 - TRBV4-1 CASSQPERGRDGYTF TGCGCCAGCAGCCAACCTGAGAGGGGGCGGGATGGCTACACCTTC
TRBJ2-2 - - TRBV11-2 CASSPWPPSGAGELFF TGTGCCAGCAGCCCGTGGCCCCCCTCAGGCGCCGGGGAGCTGTTTTTT
TRBJ1-1 TRBD1 - TRBV5-1 CASSLEGQGGTEAFF TGCGCCAGCAGCTTGGAGGGACAGGGGGGTACTGAAGCTTTCTTT
TRBJ1-2 - once TRBV11-2 CASSLSSIITTF TGTGCCAGCAGCTTAAGTTCTATTATAACCACCTTC
TRBJ2-2 - - TRBV9 CASSVNSLDGELFF TGTGCCAGCAGCGTCAACAGCCTCGATGGGGAGCTGTTTTTT
TRBJ2-7 - - TRBV27 CASSFSSVAYEQYF TGTGCCAGCAGTTTCTCGAGCGTAGCCTACGAGCAGTACTTC
TRBJ1-2 - - TRBV7-9 CASSLGNFNYGYTF TGTGCCAGCAGCTTAGGCAACTTCAACTATGGCTACACCTTC
TRBJ2-1 - few TRBV6-5 CATRRGAYNEQFF TGTGCCACGAGAAGGGGCGCCTACAATGAGCAGTTCTTC
TRBJ2-7 - - TRBV7-6 CASSTNLKSSYEQYF TGTGCCAGCAGTACCAACTTGAAGAGCTCCTACGAGCAGTACTTC
TRBJ2-2 TRBD1 once TRBV6-1 CASRGQGETGELFF TGTGCCAGCAGAGGACAGGGTGAAACCGGGGAGCTGTTTTTT
TRBJ2-1 TRBD2 once TRBV11-2 CASSLLAGAPRYNEQFF TGTGCCAGCAGCTTACTAGCGGGAGCCCCGCGGTACAATGAGCAGTTCTTC
TRBJ2-1 TRBD2 - TRBV11-2 CASSYAGTSYNEQFF TGTGCCAGCAGCTACGCCGGGACTAGTTACAATGAGCAGTTCTTC
TRBJ1-4 - - TRBV5-4 CASSTQGEKLFF TGTGCCAGCAGCACACAGGGTGAAAAACTGTTTTTT
TRBJ1-3 - - TRBV14 CASSQMPGAGNTIYF TGTGCCAGCAGCCAAATGCCGGGGGCTGGAAACACCATATATTTT
TRBJ2-1 TRBD2 - TRBV29-1 CSVEKGLATYNEQFF TGCAGCGTTGAAAAGGGACTAGCGACCTACAATGAGCAGTTCTTC
TRBJ2-7 TRBD1 - TRBV15 CATSRDAGQGSYEQYF TGTGCCACCAGCAGAGATGCGGGACAGGGGAGCTACGAGCAGTACTTC
TRBJ2-7 TRBD1 few TRBV10-3 CAISRTGESYEQYF TGTGCCATCAGCCGGACAGGAGAATCCTACGAGCAGTACTTC
TRBJ1-2 - - TRBV5-6 CASSLGPEIYGYTF TGTGCCAGCAGCTTGGGGCCAGAAATCTATGGCTACACCTTC
TRBJ1-1 - once TRBV10-3 CAIRQDTEAFF TGTGCCATCAGGCAGGACACTGAAGCTTTCTTT
TRBJ2-7 - once TRBV5-4 CASSPRLGYEQYF TGTGCCAGCAGCCCAAGACTTGGCTACGAGCAGTACTTC
TRBJ2-1 - - TRBV6-1 CASSESWRLLYNEQFF TGTGCCAGCAGTGAATCCTGGCGACTACTCTACAATGAGCAGTTCTTC
TRBJ2-2 - - TRBV7-9 CASRLTANTGELFF TGTGCCAGCAGGCTAACAGCTAACACCGGGGAGCTGTTTTTT
TRBJ2-1 - - TRBV21-1 CASSLRQGVHEQFF TGTGCCAGCAGCTTGCGACAGGGGGTCCATGAGCAGTTCTTC
TRBJ2-2 TRBD2 - TRBV11-3 CASSLRPGEGTGELFF TGTGCCAGCAGCTTGCGGCCGGGGGAGGGAACCGGGGAGCTGTTTTTT
TRBJ1-2 TRBD1 - TRBV6-1 CASSPDRGYGYTF TGTGCCAGCAGTCCGGACAGGGGATATGGCTACACCTTC
TRBJ2-1 TRBD2 - TRBV10-1 CASPVGCGRSPSSYNEQFF TGCGCCAGCCCAGTTGGATGCGGGAGGTCCCCAAGCTCCTACAATGAGCAGTTCTTC
TRBJ2-7 TRBD2 - TRBV7-6 CASSTGTSGRYEQYF TGTGCCAGCAGCACCGGGACTAGCGGGAGATACGAGCAGTACTTC
TRBJ1-5 - - TRBV5-1 CASSLGVDNQPQHF TGCGCCAGCAGCTTGGGAGTAGATAATCAGCCCCAGCATTTT
TRBJ2-7 - - TRBV10-2 CASSLSDSGSYEQYF TGCGCCAGCAGTCTATCGGACAGCGGATCCTACGAGCAGTACTTC
TRBJ2-1 - - TRBV7-9 CASSRLSSTSINEQFF TGTGCCAGCAGCAGACTTAGCTCCACATCAATCAATGAGCAGTTCTTC
TRBJ2-7 - - TRBV4-3 CASSQDRSSSIYEQYF TGCGCCAGCAGCCAAGATAGGTCTAGCTCCATCTACGAGCAGTACTTC
TRBJ1-2 - - TRBV7-9 CASSPQGISYGYTF TGTGCCAGCAGCCCACAGGGAATCTCCTACGGCTACACCTTC
TRBJ2-7 - few TRBV19 CASSIGVGGSYEQYF TGTGCCAGTAGTATAGGCGTAGGGGGCTCCTACGAGCAGTACTTC
TRBJ1-2 - - TRBV10-2 CASSEPGTSYGYTF TGCGCCAGCAGTGAGCCAGGGACTTCCTATGGCTACACCTTC